The clone carrying this T cell receptor (beta chain) was seen more than once but under ten times. The antigen is undetermined. J was trimmed by 3 bases and V by 5 bases; bases with no gene match: 3. The CDR3 has 14 residues. Per the germline V gene, CDR1 is MNHEY and CDR2 is SVGAGI. The whole isolated RNA underwent reverse transcription, so sequencing captured expressed TCRB transcripts. Profiling relied on immunoSEQ multiplex PCR, and the TCRdb table lists in-frame clones only, not all of them. The data contain 250,000 to 300,000 clones, 8% of them seen just once; the ten biggest clones take up roughly 1%. The data originate from a study of beta chain features in type 1 diabetes. Study-level findings and limits: Insertion counts at VDJ junctions were lower in type 1 diabetes patients, who also showed more deletions there.

V gene TRBV6-5 combines with J gene TRBJ2-3; 9 nucleotides align to TRBD1. The origin of this receptor is a woman under 30 in good health. Sequencing was carried out using central memory CD4+ T cells from blood. The CDR3 loop is CASSTGGGTDTQYF. The CDR3 region has the DNA TGTGCCAGCAGTACAGGGGGCGGAACAGATACGCAGTATTTT.